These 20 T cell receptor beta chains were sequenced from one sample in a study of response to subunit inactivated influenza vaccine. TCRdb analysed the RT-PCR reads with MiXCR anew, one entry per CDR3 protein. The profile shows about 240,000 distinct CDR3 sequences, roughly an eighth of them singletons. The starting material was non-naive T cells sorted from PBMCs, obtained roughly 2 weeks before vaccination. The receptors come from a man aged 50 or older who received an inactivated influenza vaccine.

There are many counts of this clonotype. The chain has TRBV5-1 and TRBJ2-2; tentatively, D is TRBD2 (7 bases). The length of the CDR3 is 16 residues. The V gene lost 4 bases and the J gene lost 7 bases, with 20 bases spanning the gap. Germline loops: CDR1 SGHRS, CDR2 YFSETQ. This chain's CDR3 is CASSPAAGALGGELFF. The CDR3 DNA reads TGCGCCAGCAGCCCCGCGGCGGGGGCGTTAGGCGGGGAGCTGTTTTTT.

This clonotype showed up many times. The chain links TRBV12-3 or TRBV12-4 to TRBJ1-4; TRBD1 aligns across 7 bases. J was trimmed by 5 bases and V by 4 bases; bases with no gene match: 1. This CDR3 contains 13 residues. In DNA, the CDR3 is TGTGCCAGCAGTTCAGGGGGGAATGAAAAACTGTTTTTT. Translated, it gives CASSSGGNEKLFF.

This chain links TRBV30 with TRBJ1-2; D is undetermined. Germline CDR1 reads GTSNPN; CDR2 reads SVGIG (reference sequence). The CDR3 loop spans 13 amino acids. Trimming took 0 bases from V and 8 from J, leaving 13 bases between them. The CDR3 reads CAWSVNGNAGYTF. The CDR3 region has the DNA TGTGCCTGGAGTGTAAACGGGAACGCAGGCTACACCTTC. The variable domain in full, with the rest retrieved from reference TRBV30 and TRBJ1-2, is SQTIHQWPATLVQPVGSPLSLECTVEGTSNPNLYWYRQAAGRGLQLLFYSVGIGQISSEVPQNLSASRPQDRQFILSSKKLLLSDSGFYLCAWSVNGNAGYTFGSGTRLTVV.

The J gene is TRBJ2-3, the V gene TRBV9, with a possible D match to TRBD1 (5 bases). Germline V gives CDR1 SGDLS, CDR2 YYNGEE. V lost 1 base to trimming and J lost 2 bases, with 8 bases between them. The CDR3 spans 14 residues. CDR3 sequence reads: CASSVSGFTDTQYF. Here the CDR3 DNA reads TGTGCCAGCAGCGTATCAGGGTTCACAGATACGCAGTATTTT.

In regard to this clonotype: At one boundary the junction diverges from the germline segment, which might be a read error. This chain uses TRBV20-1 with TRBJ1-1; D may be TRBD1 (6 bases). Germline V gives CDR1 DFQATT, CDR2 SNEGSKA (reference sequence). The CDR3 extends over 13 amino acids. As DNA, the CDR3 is TGCAGTGCAAGAGGGGGTGGCTACTCTGAAGCTTTCTTT. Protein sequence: CSARGGGYSEAFF.

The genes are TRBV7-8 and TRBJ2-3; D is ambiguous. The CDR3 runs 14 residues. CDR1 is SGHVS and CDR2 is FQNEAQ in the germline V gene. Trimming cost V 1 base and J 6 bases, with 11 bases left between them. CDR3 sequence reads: CASSLGPEVDTQYF. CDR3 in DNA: TGTGCCAGCAGCTTAGGCCCAGAGGTTGATACGCAGTATTTT. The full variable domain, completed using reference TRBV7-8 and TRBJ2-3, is GAGVSQSPRYKVAKRGQDVALRCDPISGHVSLFWYQQALGQGPEFLTYFQNEAQLDKSGLPSDRFFAERPEGSVSTLKIQRTQQEDSAVYLCASSLGPEVDTQYFGPGTRLTVL.

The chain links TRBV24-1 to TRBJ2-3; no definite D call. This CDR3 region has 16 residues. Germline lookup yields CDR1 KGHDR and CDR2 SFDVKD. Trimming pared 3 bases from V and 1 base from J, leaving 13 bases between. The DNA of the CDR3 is TGTGCCACCAGTGATATAAGTCATAAAGGCACAGATACGCAGTATTTT. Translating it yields CATSDISHKGTDTQYF.

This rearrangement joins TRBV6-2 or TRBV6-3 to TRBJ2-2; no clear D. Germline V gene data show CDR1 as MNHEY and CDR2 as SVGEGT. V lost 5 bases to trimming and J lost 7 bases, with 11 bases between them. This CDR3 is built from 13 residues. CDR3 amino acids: CASSVLEIGELFF. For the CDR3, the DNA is TGTGCCAGCAGTGTACTTGAAATCGGGGAGCTGTTTTTT.

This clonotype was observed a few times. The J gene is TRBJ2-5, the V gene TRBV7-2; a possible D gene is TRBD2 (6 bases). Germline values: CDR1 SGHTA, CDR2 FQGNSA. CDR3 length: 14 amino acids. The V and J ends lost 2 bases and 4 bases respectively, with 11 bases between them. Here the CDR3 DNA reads TGTGCCAGCAGCTTATTAGCGGAGTTAGAGACCCAGTACTTC. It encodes CASSLLAELETQYF.

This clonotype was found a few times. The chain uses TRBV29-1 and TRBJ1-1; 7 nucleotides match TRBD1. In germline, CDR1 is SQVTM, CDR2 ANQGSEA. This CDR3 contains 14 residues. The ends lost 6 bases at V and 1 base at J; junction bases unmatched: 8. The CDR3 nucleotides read TGCAGCGTACGTAGACAGGGTACGAACACTGAAGCTTTCTTT. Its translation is CSVRRQGTNTEAFF.

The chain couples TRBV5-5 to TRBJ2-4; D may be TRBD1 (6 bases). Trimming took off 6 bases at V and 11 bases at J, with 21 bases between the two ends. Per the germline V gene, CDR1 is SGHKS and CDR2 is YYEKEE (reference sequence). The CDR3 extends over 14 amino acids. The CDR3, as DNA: TGTGCCAGCACCCTGGGGCAGGGGTCCCCTGTTCAGTACTTC. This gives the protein CASTLGQGSPVQYF.

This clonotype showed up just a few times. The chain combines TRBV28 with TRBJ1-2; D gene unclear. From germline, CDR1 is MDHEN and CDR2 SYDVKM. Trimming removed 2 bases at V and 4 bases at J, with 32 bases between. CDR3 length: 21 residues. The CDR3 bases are TGTGCCAGCAGTTTAGGTCTATGGAGAGACCCTCTTACGTATTCGGTCTATGGCTACACCTTC. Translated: CASSLGLWRDPLTYSVYGYTF.

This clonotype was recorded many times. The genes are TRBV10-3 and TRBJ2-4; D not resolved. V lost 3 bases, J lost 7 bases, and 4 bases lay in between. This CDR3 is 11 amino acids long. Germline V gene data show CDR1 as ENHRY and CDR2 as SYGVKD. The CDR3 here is CAISDGNIQYF. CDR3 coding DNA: TGTGCCATCAGTGACGGGAACATTCAGTACTTC.

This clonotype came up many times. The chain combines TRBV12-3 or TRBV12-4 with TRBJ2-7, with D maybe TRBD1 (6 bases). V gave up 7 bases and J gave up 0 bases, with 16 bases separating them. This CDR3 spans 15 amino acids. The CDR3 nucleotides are TGTGCCAGCAAACCGACAGGTATAAGCTCCTACGAGCAGTACTTC. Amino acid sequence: CASKPTGISSYEQYF.

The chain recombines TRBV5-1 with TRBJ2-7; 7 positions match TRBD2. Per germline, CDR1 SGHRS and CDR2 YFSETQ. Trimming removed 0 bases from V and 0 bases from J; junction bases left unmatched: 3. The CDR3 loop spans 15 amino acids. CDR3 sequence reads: CASSLVRGSSYEQYF. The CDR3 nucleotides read TGCGCCAGCAGCTTGGTGCGCGGGAGCTCCTACGAGCAGTACTTC.

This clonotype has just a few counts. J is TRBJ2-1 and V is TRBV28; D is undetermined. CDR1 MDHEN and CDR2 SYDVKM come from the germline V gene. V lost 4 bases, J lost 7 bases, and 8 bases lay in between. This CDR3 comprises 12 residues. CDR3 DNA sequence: TGTGCCAGCAGTTCCCTTTTGAATGAGCAGTTCTTC. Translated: CASSSLLNEQFF.

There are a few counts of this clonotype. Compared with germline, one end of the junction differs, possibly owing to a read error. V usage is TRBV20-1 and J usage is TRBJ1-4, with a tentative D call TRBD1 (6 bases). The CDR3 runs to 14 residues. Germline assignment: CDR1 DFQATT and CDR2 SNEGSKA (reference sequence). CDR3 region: CSSQSGTTHEKLFF. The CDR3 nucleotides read TGCAGTTCCCAATCAGGGACAACTCATGAAAAACTGTTTTTT.

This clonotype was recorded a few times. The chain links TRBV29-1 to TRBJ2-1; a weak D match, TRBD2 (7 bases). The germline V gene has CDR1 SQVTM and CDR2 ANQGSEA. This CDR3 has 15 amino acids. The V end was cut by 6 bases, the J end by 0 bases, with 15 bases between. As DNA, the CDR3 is TGCAGCGTCCCGGCGGGGGCAAGCTCCTACAATGAGCAGTTCTTC. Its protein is CSVPAGASSYNEQFF.

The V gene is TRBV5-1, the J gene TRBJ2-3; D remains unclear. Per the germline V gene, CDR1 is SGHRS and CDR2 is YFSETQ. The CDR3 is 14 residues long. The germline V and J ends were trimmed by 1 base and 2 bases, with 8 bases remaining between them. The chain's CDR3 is CASSLSSATDTQYF. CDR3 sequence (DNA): TGCGCCAGCAGCTTGAGTTCAGCCACAGATACGCAGTATTTT.

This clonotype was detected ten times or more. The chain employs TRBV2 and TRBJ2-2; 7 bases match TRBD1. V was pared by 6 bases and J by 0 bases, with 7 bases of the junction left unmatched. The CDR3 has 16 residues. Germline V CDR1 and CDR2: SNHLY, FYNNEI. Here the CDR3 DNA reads TGTGCCAGCAGGAAGACAGGGCTCGCGAACACCGGGGAGCTGTTTTTT. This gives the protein CASRKTGLANTGELFF.